The subject of this entry is one TCR beta chain. This specimen comes from a study of shared clonotypes between healthy human individuals. Study in general: A few men and a couple of women, aged 18 to 49, were donors.

Free of recent acute infections or vaccinations, the donors were healthy HIV-negative adults. Some clones are missing from TCRdb's copy, which holds only in-frame ones; the method was immunoSEQ multiplex PCR. The sample contains about 2.4 million clones, approximately 92% of which appear only once. J was trimmed by 4 bases and V by 2 bases; bases with no gene match: 4. The CDR3 contains 15 residues. The germline CDR1 and CDR2 sequences are SGDLS and YYNGEE. This clonotype originated in a man between 18 and 35 years old in good health. Sequenced sample: naive CD4+ T cells sorted from blood. As to subset: CD45RA+ positively selected. The chain has TRBV9 and TRBJ2-3, with 10 positions matching TRBD1. CDR3 sequence: CASSVGQGSADTQYF. The DNA of the CDR3 is TGTGCCAGCAGCGTGGGACAGGGGTCGGCAGATACGCAGTATTTT.